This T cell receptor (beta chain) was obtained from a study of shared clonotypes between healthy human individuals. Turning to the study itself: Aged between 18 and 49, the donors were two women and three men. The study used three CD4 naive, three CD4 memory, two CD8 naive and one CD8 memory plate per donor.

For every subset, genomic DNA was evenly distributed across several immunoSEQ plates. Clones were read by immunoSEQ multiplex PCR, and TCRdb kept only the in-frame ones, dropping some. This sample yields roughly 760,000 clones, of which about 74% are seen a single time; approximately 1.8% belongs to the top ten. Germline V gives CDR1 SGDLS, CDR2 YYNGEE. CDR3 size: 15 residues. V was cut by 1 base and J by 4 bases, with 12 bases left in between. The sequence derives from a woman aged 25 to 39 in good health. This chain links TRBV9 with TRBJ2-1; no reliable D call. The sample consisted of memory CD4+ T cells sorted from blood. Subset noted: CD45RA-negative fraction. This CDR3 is CASSVLGQFYNEQFF. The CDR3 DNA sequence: TGTGCCAGCAGCGTATTAGGGCAATTTTACAATGAGCAGTTCTTC.